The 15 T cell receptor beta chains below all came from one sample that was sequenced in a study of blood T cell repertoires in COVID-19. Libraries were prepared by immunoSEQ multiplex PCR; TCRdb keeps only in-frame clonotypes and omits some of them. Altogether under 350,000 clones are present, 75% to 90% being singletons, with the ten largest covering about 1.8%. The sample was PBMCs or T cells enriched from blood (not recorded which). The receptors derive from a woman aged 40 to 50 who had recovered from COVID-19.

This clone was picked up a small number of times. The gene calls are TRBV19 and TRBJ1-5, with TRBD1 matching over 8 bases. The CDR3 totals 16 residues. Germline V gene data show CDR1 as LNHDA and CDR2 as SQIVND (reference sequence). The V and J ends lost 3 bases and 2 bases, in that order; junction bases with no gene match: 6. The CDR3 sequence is CASSIADRAGNQPQHF. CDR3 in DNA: TGTGCCAGTAGTATCGCGGACAGGGCTGGCAATCAGCCCCAGCATTTT.

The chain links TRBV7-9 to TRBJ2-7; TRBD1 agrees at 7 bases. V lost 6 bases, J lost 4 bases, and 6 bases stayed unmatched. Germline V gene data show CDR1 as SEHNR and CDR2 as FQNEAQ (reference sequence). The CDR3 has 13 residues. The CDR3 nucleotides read TGTGCCAGCAGTACAGGGGACCTTTACGAGCAGTACTTC. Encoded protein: CASSTGDLYEQYF. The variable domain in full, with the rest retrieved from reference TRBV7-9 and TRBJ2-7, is DTGVSQNPRHKITKRGQNVTFRCDPISEHNRLYWYRQTLGQGPEFLTYFQNEAQLEKSRLLSDRFSAERPKGSFSTLEIQRTEQGDSAMYLCASSTGDLYEQYFGPGTRLTVT.

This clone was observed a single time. CDR3 sequence reads: CASSYSAGAGNTIYF. In nucleotides, the CDR3 is TGTGCCAGCAGTTACTCGGCAGGGGCTGGAAACACCATATATTTT. This sequence joins TRBV6-2 or TRBV6-3 and TRBJ1-3; tentative D call: TRBD1 (6 bases). Trimming left V 0 bases short and J 2 bases short, with 8 bases between. There are 15 residues in the CDR3. CDR1 and CDR2 (germline): MNHEY, SVGEGT.

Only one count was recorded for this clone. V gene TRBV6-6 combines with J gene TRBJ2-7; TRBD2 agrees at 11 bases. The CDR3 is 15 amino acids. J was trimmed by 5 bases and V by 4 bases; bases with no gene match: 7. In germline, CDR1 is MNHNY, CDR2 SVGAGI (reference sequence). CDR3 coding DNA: TGTGCCAGCAGTTCAACTAGCGGGGGTTCCGACGAGCAGTACTTC. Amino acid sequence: CASSSTSGGSDEQYF.

The DNA for the CDR3 is TGTGCCAGCAGTTACCCAGGACTAGCGGGGAGTAATGAGCAGTTCTTC. It specifies CASSYPGLAGSNEQFF. The V gene is TRBV6-5, the J gene TRBJ2-1; 12 positions match TRBD2. Germline lookup yields CDR1 MNHEY and CDR2 SVGAGI. CDR3 size: 16 residues. The V segment lost 2 bases and the J segment 7 bases; nucleotides outside the gene matches: 6.

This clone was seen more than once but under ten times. The CDR3 here is CASSPGTGGYTEAFF. Here the CDR3 DNA reads TGTGCCAGCAGCCCCGGGACAGGGGGTTACACTGAAGCTTTCTTT. The chain carries TRBV11-1 and TRBJ1-1; 11 bases map to TRBD1. The V and J ends lost 5 bases and 3 bases, in that order; junction bases with no gene match: 5. Germline CDR1 and CDR2: SGHAT and FQDESV (reference sequence). This CDR3 region has 15 residues.

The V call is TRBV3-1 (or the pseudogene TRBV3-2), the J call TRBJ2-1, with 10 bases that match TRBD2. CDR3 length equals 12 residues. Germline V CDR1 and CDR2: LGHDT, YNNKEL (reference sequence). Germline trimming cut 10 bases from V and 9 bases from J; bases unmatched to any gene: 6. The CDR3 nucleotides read TGTGCCACGCAGCGGGGGGGCAGTGAGCAGTTCTTC. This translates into CATQRGGSEQFF.

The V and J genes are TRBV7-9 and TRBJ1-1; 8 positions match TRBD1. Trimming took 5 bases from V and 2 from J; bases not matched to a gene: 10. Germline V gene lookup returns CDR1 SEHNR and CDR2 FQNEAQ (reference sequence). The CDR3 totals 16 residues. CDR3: CASSIRTGRGNTEAFF. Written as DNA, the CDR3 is TGTGCCAGCAGCATTAGGACAGGGAGGGGTAACACTGAAGCTTTCTTT. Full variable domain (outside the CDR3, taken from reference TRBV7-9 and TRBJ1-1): DTGVSQNPRHKITKRGQNVTFRCDPISEHNRLYWYRQTLGQGPEFLTYFQNEAQLEKSRLLSDRFSAERPKGSFSTLEIQRTEQGDSAMYLCASSIRTGRGNTEAFFGQGTRLTVV.

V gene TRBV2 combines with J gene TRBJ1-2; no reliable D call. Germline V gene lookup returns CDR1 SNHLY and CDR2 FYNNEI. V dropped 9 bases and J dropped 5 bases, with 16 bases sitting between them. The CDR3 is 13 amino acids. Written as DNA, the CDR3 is TGTGCCAGTACCAGCGTGAGACCATATGGCTACACCTTC. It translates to CASTSVRPYGYTF.

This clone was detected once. The CDR3 nucleotides read TGTGCCAGCAGCGCGGGACAACCGAACACTGAAGCTTTCTTT. Translated, it gives CASSAGQPNTEAFF. J is TRBJ1-1 and V is TRBV9; the D gene is possibly TRBD1 (6 bases). The V gene's germline CDR1 is SGDLS and CDR2 YYNGEE. Trimming cost V 3 bases and J 1 base, with 10 bases left between them. This CDR3 contains 14 residues.

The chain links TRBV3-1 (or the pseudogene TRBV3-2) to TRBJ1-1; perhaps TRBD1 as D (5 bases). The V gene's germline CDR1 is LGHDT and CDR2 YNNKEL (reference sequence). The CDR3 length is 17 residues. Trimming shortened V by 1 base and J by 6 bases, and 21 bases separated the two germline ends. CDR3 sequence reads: CASSQVPIGAGRAEAFF. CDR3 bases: TGTGCCAGCAGCCAAGTCCCTATCGGGGCAGGGAGGGCTGAAGCTTTCTTT.

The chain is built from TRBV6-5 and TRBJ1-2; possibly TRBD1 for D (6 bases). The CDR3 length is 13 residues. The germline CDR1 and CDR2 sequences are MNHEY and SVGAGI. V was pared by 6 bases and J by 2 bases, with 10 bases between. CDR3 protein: CASSWTENYGYTF. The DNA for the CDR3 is TGTGCCAGCAGCTGGACAGAGAACTATGGCTACACCTTC.

This chain's CDR3 is CATSDFRAVGGQFF. The CDR3, as DNA: TGTGCCACCAGTGATTTTCGGGCCGTCGGGGGGCAGTTCTTC. The chain joins TRBV24-1 to TRBJ2-1; D may be TRBD2 (6 bases). There are 14 residues in the CDR3. Deletions cut 1 base from V and 12 bases from J, with 15 bases between. In germline, CDR1 is KGHDR, CDR2 SFDVKD.

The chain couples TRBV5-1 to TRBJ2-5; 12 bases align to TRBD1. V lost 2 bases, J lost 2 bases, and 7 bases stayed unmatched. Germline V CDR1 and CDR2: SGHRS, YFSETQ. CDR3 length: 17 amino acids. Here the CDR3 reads CASSFGTGGGGQETQYF. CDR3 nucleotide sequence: TGCGCCAGCAGCTTTGGGACAGGGGGCGGTGGACAAGAGACCCAGTACTTC.

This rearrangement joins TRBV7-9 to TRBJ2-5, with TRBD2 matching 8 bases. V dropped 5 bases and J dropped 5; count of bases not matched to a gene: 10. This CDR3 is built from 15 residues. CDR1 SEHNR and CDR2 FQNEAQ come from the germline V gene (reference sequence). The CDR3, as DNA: TGTGCCAGCAGCCAAGGACTAGCCACGGTGGAGACCCAGTACTTC. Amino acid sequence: CASSQGLATVETQYF. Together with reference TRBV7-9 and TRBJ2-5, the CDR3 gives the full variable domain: DTGVSQNPRHKITKRGQNVTFRCDPISEHNRLYWYRQTLGQGPEFLTYFQNEAQLEKSRLLSDRFSAERPKGSFSTLEIQRTEQGDSAMYLCASSQGLATVETQYFGPGTRLLVL.